This T cell receptor beta chain was identified in a study of cytomegalovirus exposure and HLA in healthy donors. Study-wide results and limits: A few CMV-associated chains proved CMV antigen-specific in vitro. Researchers reported from a later analysis that most CMV-associated TCR beta chains appeared HLA-restricted. Beyond CMV serostatus, there was no information to go on about immune exposure.

Regarding donors, all were healthy bone marrow donors. Points on this clone: What it binds is unknown.

The ends lost 6 bases at V and 5 bases at J; junction bases unmatched: 5. This CDR3 is 13 amino acids long. Germline CDR1 LNHDA, CDR2 SQIVND (reference sequence). A multiplex PCR was run with 60 Vbeta primers and 13 Jbeta primers. Sequencing was performed with immunoSEQ multiplex PCR; in TCRdb, only in-frame clones are kept and a portion is missing. This sample carries hundreds of thousands of clones, approximately 90% of them seen once, and the ten largest clones take about 2.3%. The source is a woman younger than 35 in good health and CMV-seronegative. V usage is TRBV19 and J usage is TRBJ1-2, with TRBD1 matching 8 bases. The sample consisted of PBMCs. The CDR3 nucleotides read TGTGCCAGTAGAGTGGACAGGGAGTATGGCTACACCTTC. Protein: CASRVDREYGYTF.